This entry lists 24 T cell receptor beta chains sequenced from one sample in a study of early T cells in non-severe SARS-CoV-2 infection. Each CDR3 protein is one row after TCRdb ran MiXCR on the 5' RACE reads. The data hold roughly 28,000 distinct CDR3 sequences, with less than 4.5% observed a single time. Input material: whole blood. Source of these receptors: an adult who was a healthcare worker with PCR-confirmed SARS-CoV-2 infection or an uninfected control (not recorded which).

Many counts were recorded for this clonotype. The chain uses TRBV20-1 and TRBJ2-5; 10 positions match TRBD1. The V segment lost 4 bases and the J segment 5 bases; nucleotides outside the gene matches: 10. The germline gives CDR1 DFQATT, CDR2 SNEGSKA (reference sequence). The CDR3 length is 15 residues. The DNA of the CDR3 is TGCAGTGCTACGGATCGACAGGGGGCGAAGGAGACCCAGTACTTC. It translates to CSATDRQGAKETQYF.

The rearrangement links TRBV6-1 to TRBJ2-7; 8 nucleotides line up with TRBD1. Germline V gene sequence: CDR1 MNHNS, CDR2 SASEGT. V shed 4 bases and J 4 bases; nucleotides not matched to a gene: 6. CDR3 length equals 14 residues. Here the CDR3 reads CASSARDRSYEQYV. The DNA for the CDR3 is TGTGCCAGCAGTGCTCGGGACAGGAGTTACGAGCAGTACGTC.

Ten or more counts support this clonotype. The chain carries TRBV6-5 and TRBJ2-1; the D is unclear. The V gene lost 0 bases and the J gene lost 0 bases, with 6 bases spanning the gap. CDR3 length: 15 residues. The germline CDR1 and CDR2 sequences are MNHEY and SVGAGI. For the CDR3, the DNA is TGTGCCAGCAGTTACTCCCAGAGCTCCTACAATGAGCAGTTCTTC. Its translation is CASSYSQSSYNEQFF.

V and J are TRBV3-1 and TRBJ2-4, with a possible D match to TRBD2 (6 bases). Germline lookup yields CDR1 LGHDT and CDR2 YNNKEL (reference sequence). The V and J ends lost 1 base and 14 bases respectively, with 18 bases between them. The CDR3 is 14 residues long. As DNA, the CDR3 is TGTGCCAGCAGCCAAGGGGTAAGACTAGAAGAGAAGTACTTC. It encodes CASSQGVRLEEKYF.

The table lists this clonotype with many counts. J is TRBJ1-5 and V is TRBV5-1; a weak D match, TRBD1 (5 bases). The CDR3 is 16 amino acids. Germline V lookup: CDR1 SGHRS, CDR2 YFSETQ. The V end lost 1 base, the J end lost 4 bases, and 15 bases lay between the germline ends. The CDR3 DNA reads as TGCGCCAGCAGCTTGTCCCCGCAGGGTGGAAATCAGCCCCAGCATTTT. Translated, it gives CASSLSPQGGNQPQHF.

At least ten counts were recorded for this clonotype. This rearrangement joins TRBV4-2 to TRBJ2-6; D call uncertain. Germline CDR1 and CDR2: LGHNA and YNFKEQ. This CDR3 has 16 amino acids. V lost 0 bases and J 0 bases, leaving 6 bases between the germline ends. CDR3 DNA sequence: TGTGCCAGCAGCCAAGACCCTTACTCTGGGGCCAACGTCCTGACTTTC. It codes for CASSQDPYSGANVLTF.

This clonotype has ten or more counts. The CDR3 region is CASSYLLGYEQYF. The CDR3 coding sequence is TGTGCCAGCAGTTATCTCCTCGGCTACGAGCAGTACTTC. The chain couples TRBV6-2 or TRBV6-3 to TRBJ2-7; D is unresolved. CDR1 and CDR2 (germline): MNHEY, SVGEGT. This CDR3 is 13 amino acids long. The V and J ends lost 3 bases and 3 bases respectively, with 9 bases between them.

The J gene is TRBJ2-3, the V gene TRBV6-6, with a possible D match to TRBD2 (6 bases). The CDR3 covers 13 residues. The germline V gene has CDR1 MNHNY and CDR2 SVGAGI (reference sequence). CDR3 sequence reads: CAVLVGGADTQYF. CDR3 in DNA: TGTGCAGTTCTAGTGGGAGGTGCAGATACGCAGTATTTT.

This clonotype was picked up many times. The chain is built from TRBV4-2 and TRBJ2-1; 9 bases fit TRBD1. Germline V gene data show CDR1 as LGHNA and CDR2 as YNFKEQ. V lost 0 bases, J lost 4 bases, and 7 bases stayed unmatched. The CDR3 runs to 17 residues. For the CDR3, the DNA is TGTGCCAGCAGCCAAGATATCATACAGGGGGCATACAATGAGCAGTTCTTC. Translation gives CASSQDIIQGAYNEQFF.

By sample share, this clonotype is medium-sized (0.01 to 0.1%). The V call is TRBV6-5, the J call TRBJ2-1; perhaps TRBD1 as D (5 bases). This CDR3 comprises 16 residues. Trimming left V 2 bases short and J 2 bases short, with 13 bases between. Germline V gene data show CDR1 as MNHEY and CDR2 as SVGAGI. The CDR3 coding sequence is TGTGCCAGCAGTTACCGGACACCTTCTACCTACAATGAGCAGTTCTTC. This encodes CASSYRTPSTYNEQFF.

This clonotype was seen repeatedly, ten times or more. The chain combines TRBV6-2 or TRBV6-3 with TRBJ2-3, with TRBD1 identical over 9 bases. The V gene's germline CDR1 is MNHEY and CDR2 SVGEGT. The CDR3 is made up of 15 amino acids. V trimming: 8 bases; J trimming: 1 base; junction bases outside the gene matches: 7. CDR3 region: CASVFRDRGTDTQYF. The CDR3 DNA reads TGTGCCAGCGTTTTCCGGGACAGGGGCACAGATACGCAGTATTTT.

Judged by abundance, this clonotype is medium-sized. The chain couples TRBV24-1 to TRBJ2-1, with 7 bases lining up with TRBD2. The CDR3 has 16 amino acids. Trimming took 2 bases from V and 8 from J; bases not matched to a gene: 11. In germline, CDR1 is KGHDR, CDR2 SFDVKD. The CDR3 is CATSDSDLTSVDEQFF. DNA for the CDR3: TGTGCCACCAGTGATTCCGACCTAACTAGCGTAGATGAGCAGTTCTTC.

This clonotype was seen a few times. The chain joins TRBV7-9 to TRBJ2-7; TRBD1 agrees at 10 bases. The germline CDR1 and CDR2 sequences are SEHNR and FQNEAQ (reference sequence). This CDR3 region has 13 residues. J was trimmed by 1 base and V by 10 bases; bases with no gene match: 4. The CDR3 nucleotides are TGTGCCATACCGGGACAGGGGTCCTACGAGCAGTACTTC. Amino acid sequence: CAIPGQGSYEQYF.

This clonotype was counted at least ten times. The J gene is TRBJ2-1, the V gene TRBV20-1; 8 nucleotides agree with TRBD2. The J segment lost 4 bases and the V segment lost 3 bases, leaving 8 bases of the junction unmatched. This CDR3 is built from 15 residues. CDR1 and CDR2 (germline): DFQATT, SNEGSKA (reference sequence). The CDR3: CSARETGTSYNEQFF. CDR3 coding DNA: TGCAGTGCTAGGGAAACCGGGACTAGTTACAATGAGCAGTTCTTC.

Ten or more counts support this clonotype. The chain carries TRBV7-2 and TRBJ1-2, with TRBD1 as a possible D gene (5 bases). V was cut by 5 bases and J by 6 bases, with 16 bases left in between. This CDR3 comprises 14 residues. CDR1 is SGHTA, CDR2 FQGNSA, per germline. CDR3 sequence (DNA): TGTGCCAGCAGCCTAACCGGGACGGCTGATGGCTACACCTTC. Its translation is CASSLTGTADGYTF.

This clonotype was seen repeatedly, ten times or more. The chain couples TRBV20-1 to TRBJ2-7; 8 bases agree with TRBD1. Germline V gives CDR1 DFQATT, CDR2 SNEGSKA (reference sequence). Trimming removed 5 bases from V and 2 bases from J; junction bases left unmatched: 5. This CDR3 is 13 amino acids long. The CDR3 sequence is CSASQGAAYEQYF. The CDR3 DNA is TGCAGTGCTTCCCAGGGGGCAGCCTACGAGCAGTACTTC.

This clonotype was seen ten or more times. This chain joins TRBV6-6 and TRBJ1-5; D is uncertain. Germline V lookup: CDR1 MNHNY, CDR2 SVGAGI (reference sequence). Between the trimmed V and J ends, which lost 7 bases and 11 bases, there was a span of 12 bases. CDR3 length: 11 amino acids. The CDR3 region has the DNA TGTGCCAGCACCCATGGTTACGCCCAGCATTTT. It codes for CASTHGYAQHF.

This clonotype was seen a handful of times. V is TRBV7-3 and J is TRBJ2-1; D is undetermined. Trimming removed 2 bases at V and 3 bases at J, with 5 bases between. CDR1 SGHTA and CDR2 FQGTGA come from the germline V gene. CDR3 size: 13 residues. CDR3: CASSLRNYNEQFF. In DNA form, the CDR3 reads TGTGCCAGCAGCTTACGGAACTACAATGAGCAGTTCTTC.

This clonotype was seen at least ten times. The chain has TRBV20-1 and TRBJ2-1; the match to TRBD2 covers 8 bases. The germline V gene has CDR1 DFQATT and CDR2 SNEGSKA (reference sequence). This CDR3 region has 13 residues. The ends lost 3 bases at V and 7 bases at J; junction bases unmatched: 5. CDR3 nucleotides: TGCAGTGCTAGGACGGGAGGGCCGAATGAGCAGTTCTTC. Translating it yields CSARTGGPNEQFF.

The chain combines TRBV24-1 with TRBJ2-3; TRBD1 matches 7 bases. Germline CDR1 is KGHDR and CDR2 is SFDVKD. Unmatched junction bases numbered 8, after V lost 3 bases and J lost 0 bases. The CDR3 spans 17 residues. CDR3 amino acids: CATSDLGQTTSTDTQYF. The CDR3 region has the DNA TGTGCCACCAGTGATCTGGGACAGACCACTAGCACAGATACGCAGTATTTT.

This clonotype has a handful of counts. This chain joins TRBV14 and TRBJ2-5; 8 bases align to TRBD1. In germline, CDR1 is SGHDN, CDR2 FVKESK. With 0 bases clipped from V and 0 bases from J, the junction kept 12 bases outside the gene matches. This CDR3 comprises 19 residues. The CDR3: CASSQDVLGQGPYQETQYF. CDR3 bases: TGTGCCAGCAGCCAAGATGTGCTAGGACAGGGCCCGTACCAAGAGACCCAGTACTTC.

This clonotype was seen at least ten times. This chain connects TRBV9 to TRBJ1-5, with D possibly matching TRBD1 (5 bases). CDR3 length: 15 residues. Germline lookup yields CDR1 SGDLS and CDR2 YYNGEE. Trimming pared 4 bases from V and 1 base from J, leaving 12 bases between. Here the CDR3 DNA reads TGTGCCAGCAGCTTACATGGGGACAGCAATCAGCCCCAGCATTTT. It yields the protein CASSLHGDSNQPQHF.

This clonotype has more than one count but fewer than ten. This rearrangement joins TRBV7-3 to TRBJ1-5; D perhaps matches TRBD1 (6 bases). CDR1 and CDR2 (germline): SGHTA, FQGTGA. This CDR3 is 15 amino acids long. V lost 5 bases and J lost 2, with 13 bases in between. CDR3 bases: TGTGCCAGCAGCCCACAGGGTGTTGGCAATCAGCCCCAGCATTTT. Its translation is CASSPQGVGNQPQHF.

This clonotype was observed many times. The chain carries TRBV4-3 and TRBJ2-5, with D unclear. The V and J ends lost 0 bases and 0 bases respectively, with 14 bases between them. The V gene's germline CDR1 is LGHNA and CDR2 YSLEER. The CDR3 has 17 residues. The DNA for the CDR3 is TGCGCCAGCAGCCAAGATCCGACCAGGCGGTACCAAGAGACCCAGTACTTC. Translation gives CASSQDPTRRYQETQYF.